The clone carrying this T cell receptor beta chain came up once. Its antigen is currently unknown. The CDR3 has 13 amino acids. The germline V gene encodes CDR1 SGHNT and CDR2 YENEEA. V gave up 2 bases and J gave up 8 bases, with 10 bases separating them. The library targeted TCRbeta and was prepared with unique molecular identifiers. Each CDR3 protein is one row after TCRdb ran MiXCR on the PCR reads. The profile covers approximately 97,000 distinct CDR3 sequences, with roughly 7.2% appearing a single time and around 15% taken by the ten largest. This sample was included in a study of T-cell reconstitution after alpha-beta-depleted transplantation in children. Study-level results: High day-60 TCRbeta diversity in some patients came from surviving recipient T cells and thymic progenitors.

The source material was PBMCs, sampled before TCRalphabeta/CD19-depleted stem cell transplant. This TCR came from a boy younger than 10 with acute lymphoblastic leukemia, due to receive a stem cell transplant. V and J are TRBV11-3 and TRBJ2-1; weak D call: TRBD1 (5 bases). CDR3 protein: CASSLSRGDEQFF. CDR3 in DNA: TGTGCCAGCAGCTTATCAAGGGGTGATGAGCAGTTCTTC.